Given below is one TCR beta chain in context. The specificity of this receptor is unknown. No base quality values were provided; no much bigger clone lies one nucleotide off. The sample belongs to a study of blood T cell repertoires in COVID-19 (dated by TCRdb to about 2020). Notes on the research overall: The collaborator samples originated in the United States, Italy and Spain and spanned the acute and convalescent phases of COVID-19. The material from the prospective study consisted of cDNA or gDNA derived from T cells, B-cell-depleted T cells, or PBMCs. The dataset comprised deeply sampled blood TCRbeta repertoires from subjects exposed to, actively infected with, or recovered from COVID-19. A freely available public database, intended as a resource for researchers studying the immune response to SARS-CoV-2, is where the repertoires were released. The samples were drawn from two sources: the first 160 participants of the ongoing ImmuneRACE study, and 1,000 to 1,500 subjects contributed by 6 global collaborators. Sample metadata almost always included a de-identified subject ID, COVID-19 status, age in years and sex. HLA class I and class II types, where available, came from metadata supplied by the sample provider rather than from assay-based typing.

Points the paper makes about the study in general: How much clinical and demographic metadata was included differed by source and by participant, and the metadata was provided uncurated.

In Seattle, one collaborating source enrolled patients while the infection was active and tracked those patients longitudinally over the course of disease. Each collaborating institution followed its own protocols to collect whole blood in K2EDTA tubes. For TCRbeta analysis, collaborators shipped samples as frozen whole blood, isolated PBMCs, or DNA extracted from either of those sample types. TCRbeta CDR3 regions were amplified from genomic DNA by means of the immunoSEQ Assay, a bias-controlled multiplex PCR. The published analysis was carried out like this. The number of nucleated cells in each sample was estimated by amplification of reference gene primers within the assay. Sequence reads were collapsed and filtered to measure the absolute abundance of every unique TCRbeta CDR3 rearrangement. For each sample, productive Simpson clonality was calculated as the square root of Simpson's diversity index across productive rearrangements. TCRdb holds this immuneACCESS table with in-frame rearrangements only. Some clones are missing; in checked studies, unresolved V genes explain under half, and the rest has no known cause. The DNA was the basis for D and trimming; V, J and clone size are from that table. This sample holds about 270,000 clones; 86% were observed only once. The ten largest make up 9.5% to 15% of the sample.

The clonotype originates from a woman in her 30s with COVID-19, enrolled during active disease. The sequencing input was peripheral blood.

The CDR3 reads CASSVAETEAFF. Read as DNA, the sequence is TGTGCCAGCAGTGTCGCGGAAACTGAAGCTTTCTTT. The chain is made from TRBV2 and TRBJ1-1, with no confident D gene call. From cysteine to phenylalanine, the CDR3 is 12 amino acids long. The retained sequence is limited to the CDR3, 36 bases, with the frame set at the first base. At the junction V is shortened by 4 bases and J by 5 bases, with 8 bases in between. Sequences SNHLY (CDR1) and FYNNEI (CDR2) are obtained from the germline V gene.